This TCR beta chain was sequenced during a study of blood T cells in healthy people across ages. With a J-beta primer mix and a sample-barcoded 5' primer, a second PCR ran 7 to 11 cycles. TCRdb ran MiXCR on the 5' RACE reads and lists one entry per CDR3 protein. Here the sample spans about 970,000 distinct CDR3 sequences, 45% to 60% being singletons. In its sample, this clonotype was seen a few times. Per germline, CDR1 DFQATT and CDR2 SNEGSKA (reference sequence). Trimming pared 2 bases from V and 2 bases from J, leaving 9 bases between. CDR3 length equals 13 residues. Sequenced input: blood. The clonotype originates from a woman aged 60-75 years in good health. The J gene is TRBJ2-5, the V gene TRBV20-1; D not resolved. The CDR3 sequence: CSARRRSQETQYF. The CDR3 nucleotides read TGCAGTGCTAGACGACGCAGTCAAGAGACCCAGTACTTC.